This paragraph reports one TCR beta chain. Clones were sequenced by immunoSEQ multiplex PCR, and TCRdb holds only the in-frame ones, with some missing. The sample lists about 210,000 clones; around nine tenths were seen once. This specimen comes from a study of blood T cell repertoires in COVID-19. Study-wide context: For recovered donors of Cohort 3, there were two negative PCRs, clearance, or symptom resolution. Samples of COVID-19 (acute and convalescent) were obtained from the United States, Italy and Spain. In each case, the material was cDNA or gDNA derived from T cells, B-cell-depleted T cells, or PBMCs.

CDR1 and CDR2 from the germline V gene are MNHEY and SMNVEV (reference sequence). This CDR3 is built from 16 residues. V trimming: 5 bases; J trimming: 8 bases; junction bases outside the gene matches: 16. Participant age was about 18 to 95 years, and participants resided in about 25 US areas. The clonotype comes from a young man in a cohort exposed to, infected with or recovered from COVID-19 (not recorded which). The sequenced sample consisted of PBMCs or T cells enriched from blood (not recorded which). V gene TRBV27 combines with J gene TRBJ1-2; 8 nucleotides align to TRBD1. In DNA, the CDR3 is TGTGCCAGCAGTACCGACCGGGGGACAGGCCTATGGGGCTACACCTTC. Its protein is CASSTDRGTGLWGYTF.